The next 29 T cell receptor beta chains were all read from a single sample in a study of CD8 T cells in Susac syndrome. An input of about 0.5 to 1 ug of RNA was subjected to reverse transcription using random hexamers. A single record per CDR3 protein comes from TCRdb applying MiXCR to the immunoSEQ multiplex PCR reads. The data hold more than 95,000 distinct CDR3 sequences, with 90% to 95% observed a single time. Material: CD4+ T cells from PBMCs. These receptors all come from a human donor in good health.

The chain couples TRBV20-1 to TRBJ2-5, with 7 bases aligning to TRBD2. CDR1 and CDR2 (germline): DFQATT, SNEGSKA (reference sequence). The CDR3 runs to 13 residues. V was clipped by 6 bases and J by 0 bases; unmatched bases: 4. CDR3 region: CSATSVNQETQYF. The CDR3 DNA reads as TGCAGTGCCACTAGCGTGAACCAAGAGACCCAGTACTTC.

The rearrangement uses TRBV29-1 and TRBJ2-7, with a weak D call TRBD1 (6 bases). V lost 6 bases and J 5 bases, leaving 17 bases between the germline ends. Germline V gene lookup returns CDR1 SQVTM and CDR2 ANQGSEA. The CDR3 sequence is 13 residues long. Here the CDR3 DNA reads TGCAGCGTCTCGACAGGTCGTCTCGACGAGCAGTACTTC. Residues: CSVSTGRLDEQYF.

The V and J genes are TRBV6-1 and TRBJ2-7; D is perhaps TRBD2 (5 bases). CDR3 length: 16 amino acids. V dropped 2 bases and J dropped 5 bases, with 19 bases sitting between them. CDR1 MNHNS and CDR2 SASEGT come from the germline V gene. The CDR3 loop is CASSEWEPGRGHEQYF. The CDR3 DNA sequence: TGTGCCAGCAGTGAATGGGAGCCGGGCCGCGGCCACGAGCAGTACTTC.

The chain recombines TRBV29-1 with TRBJ2-7, with D hard to call. Germline V lookup: CDR1 SQVTM, CDR2 ANQGSEA. V lost 0 bases to trimming and J lost 2 bases, with 8 bases between them. The length of the CDR3 is 13 residues. The CDR3 coding sequence is TGCAGCGTTGAAGATGGGCGCACCTACGAGCAGTACTTC. Encoded protein: CSVEDGRTYEQYF.

This clonotype was counted once. A junction boundary mismatches the germline segment, possibly from a read error. The rearrangement links TRBV19 to TRBJ2-1; 9 nucleotides line up with TRBD1. Germline loops: CDR1 LNHDA, CDR2 SQIVND (reference sequence). This CDR3 contains 14 residues. CDR3 in amino acids: CASRIGTGIHEQFF. The CDR3 nucleotides read TGTGCCAGTCGTATCGGGACAGGGATCCATGAGCAGTTCTTC.

The CDR3, as DNA: TGCAGTGCTATACAGGCTACTAACTATGGCTACACCTTC. Amino acids: CSAIQATNYGYTF. The chain employs TRBV20-1 and TRBJ1-2, with D tentatively TRBD1 (5 bases). Trimming removed 4 bases from V and 0 bases from J, with 9 bases in between. CDR1 is DFQATT and CDR2 is SNEGSKA in the germline V gene (reference sequence). This CDR3 region has 13 residues.

J is TRBJ2-7 and V is TRBV20-1; TRBD1 aligns across 10 bases. The CDR3 spans 13 residues. CDR1 and CDR2 (germline): DFQATT, SNEGSKA (reference sequence). Trimming at V came to 6 bases and at J to 3 bases, leaving 5 bases not matched to a gene. The CDR3 sequence: CSARGQGIYEQYF. The CDR3 region has the DNA TGCAGTGCAAGGGGACAGGGGATCTACGAGCAGTACTTC.

This chain links TRBV5-6 with TRBJ2-5; D unresolved. The CDR3 contains 14 residues. With 7 bases removed from V and 5 bases from J, the gap between germline ends came to 18 bases. In germline, CDR1 is SGHDT, CDR2 YYEEEE. The CDR3 sequence: CASSGRGNSETQYF. CDR3 sequence (DNA): TGTGCCAGCTCTGGACGAGGAAATTCGGAGACCCAGTACTTC.

The genes are TRBV12-3 or TRBV12-4 and TRBJ1-1; TRBD1 might be the D (5 bases). The CDR3 runs 15 residues. V was trimmed by 7 bases and J by 10 bases, leaving 25 bases between them. CDR3 nucleotides: TGTGCCAGCACCCCGGGGATACAGGCCGGTCGGGTAGCTTTCTTT. The encoded protein is CASTPGIQAGRVAFF.

V is TRBV28 and J is TRBJ2-1, with D hard to call. Trimming stripped 6 bases from V and 0 bases from J, with 12 bases between. CDR1 is MDHEN and CDR2 is SYDVKM in the germline V gene. The CDR3 is made up of 15 amino acids. CDR3 region: CASRSDGRSYNEQFF. CDR3 in DNA: TGTGCCAGCAGGAGTGACGGACGCTCCTACAATGAGCAGTTCTTC.

J is TRBJ2-3 and V is TRBV30; perhaps D is TRBD1 or TRBD2 (5 bases each). The CDR3 loop spans 17 amino acids. Per the germline V gene, CDR1 is GTSNPN and CDR2 is SVGIG (reference sequence). V lost 0 bases and J lost 1, with 17 bases in between. This CDR3 is CAWSVLRGLTGTDTQYF. The CDR3 nucleotides read TGTGCCTGGAGTGTACTGAGGGGCCTCACGGGCACAGATACGCAGTATTTT.

The rearrangement links TRBV18 to TRBJ2-2; 9 bases are a match to TRBD1. After removal of 1 base from V and 0 bases from J, the junction contained 0 bases not matched to a gene. The CDR3 is 16 amino acids. Germline V gives CDR1 KGHSH, CDR2 LQKENI. CDR3 DNA sequence: TGTGCCAGCTCACCACGGACAGGGGCGAACACCGGGGAGCTGTTTTTT. Translation gives CASSPRTGANTGELFF. Complete variable domain (other parts from reference TRBV18 and TRBJ2-2): NAGVMQNPRHLVRRRGQEARLRCSPMKGHSHVYWYRQLPEEGLKFMVYLQKENIIDESGMPKERFSAEFPKEGPSILRIQQVVRGDSAAYFCASSPRTGANTGELFFGEGSRLTVL.

The V gene is TRBV3-1, the J gene TRBJ1-1; 7 positions agree with TRBD1. CDR1 LGHDT and CDR2 YNNKEL come from the germline V gene (reference sequence). The CDR3 totals 14 residues. Unmatched junction bases numbered 10, after V lost 7 bases and J lost 5 bases. DNA of the CDR3: TGTGCCAGCACCCTAAGGGGGCAGGGAACTGAAGCTTTCTTT. Translating it yields CASTLRGQGTEAFF.

The chain links TRBV4-3 to TRBJ2-1, with 8 bases lining up with TRBD2. Germline-derived CDR1 and CDR2 are LGHNA and YSLEER. Germline trimming cut 2 bases from V and 5 bases from J; bases unmatched to any gene: 5. The CDR3 extends over 15 amino acids. The CDR3 loop reads CASSQLLAVDNEQFF. CDR3 bases: TGCGCCAGCAGCCAATTACTAGCGGTAGACAATGAGCAGTTCTTC.

CDR3 coding DNA: TGCAGCGTTGGGGCTACCTACAATGAGCAGTTCTTC. It specifies CSVGATYNEQFF. The V gene is TRBV29-1, the J gene TRBJ2-1; D gene ambiguous. Deletions cut 4 bases from V and 2 bases from J, with 6 bases between. The length of the CDR3 is 12 residues. Per germline, CDR1 SQVTM and CDR2 ANQGSEA.

The chain couples TRBV5-1 to TRBJ2-3; 14 positions agree with TRBD2. The CDR3 spans 19 residues. Germline assignment: CDR1 SGHRS and CDR2 YFSETQ. V lost 3 bases to trimming and J lost 1 base; unmatched junction nucleotides: 10. The CDR3 region is CASSSSGTSGSRGTDTQYF. The DNA for the CDR3 is TGCGCCAGCAGCTCGTCCGGGACTAGCGGGAGCAGGGGCACAGATACGCAGTATTTT.

The DNA of the CDR3 is TGTGCCAGCAGACTCACGACAGGCTACTATGGCTACACCTTC. Its protein product is CASRLTTGYYGYTF. This chain connects TRBV6-2 or TRBV6-3 to TRBJ1-2; possible D gene TRBD1, 6 bases. The CDR3 has 14 amino acids. V gave up 6 bases and J gave up 3 bases, with 14 bases separating them. CDR1 is MNHEY and CDR2 is SVGEGT in the germline V gene.

In DNA, the CDR3 is TGTGCCACCAGTGACCCCGGACTGGGAACCAAATTCTTC. Its translation: CATSDPGLGTKFF. The chain has TRBV24-1 and TRBJ2-1, with TRBD2 as a possible D gene (5 bases). Deletions cut 4 bases from V and 16 bases from J, with 19 bases between. There are 13 residues in the CDR3. In germline, CDR1 is KGHDR, CDR2 SFDVKD.

The chain is built from TRBV3-1 and TRBJ1-1; D remains ambiguous. This CDR3 spans 14 amino acids. Germline V lookup: CDR1 LGHDT, CDR2 YNNKEL (reference sequence). Trimming pared 1 base from V and 2 bases from J, leaving 8 bases between. CDR3 residues: CASSQGVINTEAFF. For the CDR3, the DNA is TGTGCCAGCAGCCAAGGGGTTATTAACACTGAAGCTTTCTTT. Variable domain in full (rest from reference TRBV3-1 and TRBJ1-1): DTAVSQTPKYLVTQMGNDKSIKCEQNLGHDTMYWYKQDSKKFLKIMFSYNNKELIINETVPNRFSPKSPDKAHLNLHINSLELGDSAVYFCASSQGVINTEAFFGQGTRLTVV.

This CDR3 reads CASRMTSDNYEQYF. The CDR3 nucleotides are TGTGCCAGTAGGATGACTAGCGATAACTACGAGCAGTACTTC. V gene TRBV19 combines with J gene TRBJ2-7; TRBD2 aligns across 8 bases. The germline V gene has CDR1 LNHDA and CDR2 SQIVND (reference sequence). V lost 6 bases, J lost 3 bases, and 7 bases stayed unmatched. This CDR3 has 14 residues.

This sequence joins TRBV6-2 or TRBV6-3 and TRBJ1-4; D gene unclear. V lost 5 bases and J 2 bases, leaving 3 bases between the germline ends. Germline V gives CDR1 MNHEY, CDR2 SVGEGT. There are 12 residues in the CDR3. CDR3 DNA sequence: TGTGCCAGCAGTGGGACTAATGAAAAACTGTTTTTT. It translates to CASSGTNEKLFF.

V is TRBV2 and J is TRBJ1-1; 9 nucleotides line up with TRBD1. This CDR3 region has 13 residues. The germline CDR1 and CDR2 sequences are SNHLY and FYNNEI. The V segment lost 3 bases and the J segment 4 bases; nucleotides outside the gene matches: 0. In DNA, the CDR3 is TGTGCCAGCAGTGAGACAGGGGGCACTGAAGCTTTCTTT. This sequence encodes CASSETGGTEAFF.

CDR3 sequence reads: CSVRAVGDYEQYF. In DNA form, the CDR3 reads TGCAGCGTTCGGGCGGTCGGGGACTACGAGCAGTACTTC. V is TRBV29-1 and J is TRBJ2-7; D might be TRBD2 (5 bases). CDR1 is SQVTM, CDR2 ANQGSEA, per germline. V lost 5 bases to trimming and J lost 3 bases, with 14 bases between them. This CDR3 spans 13 amino acids.

This clonotype turned up a few times. The chain is built from TRBV10-3 and TRBJ2-7; no clear D gene. Trimming shortened V by 4 bases and J by 2 bases, and 3 bases separated the two germline ends. Germline values: CDR1 ENHRY, CDR2 SYGVKD. This CDR3 region has 11 residues. The CDR3: CAISGAYEQYF. The CDR3 DNA is TGTGCCATCAGTGGTGCCTACGAGCAGTACTTC.

This chain links TRBV29-1 with TRBJ1-1; maybe TRBD1 (6 bases). This CDR3 has 12 amino acids. V lost 5 bases and J lost 2, with 9 bases in between. Germline CDR1 and CDR2: SQVTM and ANQGSEA. CDR3 region: CSVPDSNTEAFF. CDR3 bases: TGCAGCGTTCCGGACAGTAACACTGAAGCTTTCTTT.

The rearrangement links TRBV20-1 to TRBJ1-4; TRBD1 is a possible D gene (6 bases). The CDR3 spans 17 residues. CDR1 is DFQATT and CDR2 is SNEGSKA in the germline V gene (reference sequence). Trimming shortened V by 1 base and J by 12 bases, and 27 bases separated the two germline ends. The CDR3 spells CSARGRFLRGQGIELFF. The CDR3 nucleotides read TGCAGTGCTAGAGGAAGGTTTCTACGGGGCCAGGGGATAGAACTGTTTTTT.

The chain has TRBV6-4 and TRBJ2-1; TRBD2 agrees at 7 bases. V lost 6 bases and J lost 5; bases outside the gene matches: 10. CDR1 is MRHNA and CDR2 is SNTAGT in the germline V gene. This CDR3 comprises 15 residues. The DNA of the CDR3 is TGTGCCAGCAGCCCTATGGGGGGGGTTGACAATGAGCAGTTCTTC. This translates into CASSPMGGVDNEQFF.

This chain joins TRBV11-2 and TRBJ2-1, with a possible D match to TRBD1 (6 bases). Germline values: CDR1 SGHAT, CDR2 FQNNGV. This CDR3 has 15 residues. V was clipped by 5 bases and J by 7 bases, with 18 bases between them. The CDR3 is CASSNRDTNPNEQFF. CDR3 DNA sequence: TGTGCCAGCAGCAACCGGGACACCAACCCTAATGAGCAGTTCTTC.

The table lists this clonotype with a few counts. The rearrangement links TRBV29-1 to TRBJ1-1; D might be TRBD1 (6 bases). The CDR3 runs to 14 residues. With 3 bases removed from V and 5 bases from J, the gap between germline ends came to 16 bases. Per germline, CDR1 SQVTM and CDR2 ANQGSEA. CDR3 region: CSVDRSGAGTEAFF. Written as DNA, the CDR3 is TGCAGCGTTGATCGGTCAGGGGCCGGGACTGAAGCTTTCTTT.